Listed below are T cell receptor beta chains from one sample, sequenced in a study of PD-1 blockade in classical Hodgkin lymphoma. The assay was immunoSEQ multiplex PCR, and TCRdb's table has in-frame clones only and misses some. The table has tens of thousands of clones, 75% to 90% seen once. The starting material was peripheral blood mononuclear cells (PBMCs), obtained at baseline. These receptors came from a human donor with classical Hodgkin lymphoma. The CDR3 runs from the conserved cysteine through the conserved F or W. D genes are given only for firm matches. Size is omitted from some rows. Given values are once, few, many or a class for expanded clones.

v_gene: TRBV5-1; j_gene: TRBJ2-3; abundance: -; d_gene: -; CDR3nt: TGCGCCAGCAGCTTGGCCGTCGGAGGGGGCACAGATACGCAGTATTTT; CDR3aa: CASSLAVGGGTDTQYF
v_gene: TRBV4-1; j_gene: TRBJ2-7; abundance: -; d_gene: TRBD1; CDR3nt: TGCGCCAGCAGCCACACAGGGGGACGGGAGCAGTACTTC; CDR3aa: CASSHTGGREQYF
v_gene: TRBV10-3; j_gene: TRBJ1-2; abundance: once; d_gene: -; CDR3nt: TGTGCCATCAGCGGACACACAATCCCCTATGGCTACACCTTC; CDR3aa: CAISGHTIPYGYTF
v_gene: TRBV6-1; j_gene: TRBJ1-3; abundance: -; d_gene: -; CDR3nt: TGTGCCAGCAGTCAAACGGACAGCGGGGGAAACACCATATATTTT; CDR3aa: CASSQTDSGGNTIYF
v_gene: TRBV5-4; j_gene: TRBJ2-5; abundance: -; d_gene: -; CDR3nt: TGTGCCAGCAGCTTGGCACCGATCCAAGAGACCCAGTACTTC; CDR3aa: CASSLAPIQETQYF
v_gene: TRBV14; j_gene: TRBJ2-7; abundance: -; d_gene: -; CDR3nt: TGTGCCAGCAGCCAAGTAGGACACGATCGGTACTTC; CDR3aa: CASSQVGHDRYF
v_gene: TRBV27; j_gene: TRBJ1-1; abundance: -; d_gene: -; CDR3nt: TGTGCCAGCAGTCCGCAGACACCCTCGAACACTGAAGCTTTCTTT; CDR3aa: CASSPQTPSNTEAFF
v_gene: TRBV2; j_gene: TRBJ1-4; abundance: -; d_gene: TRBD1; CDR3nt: TGTGCCAGCTGTTTGAACAGGGGGAGATTGGCCGAGGAAAAACTGTTTTTT; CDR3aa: CASCLNRGRLAEEKLFF
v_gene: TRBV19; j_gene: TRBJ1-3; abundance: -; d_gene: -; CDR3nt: TGTGCCAGTAGTATAGTAACGCCAGCTGGAAACACCATATATTTT; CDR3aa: CASSIVTPAGNTIYF
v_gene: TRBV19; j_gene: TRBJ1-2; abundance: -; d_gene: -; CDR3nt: TGTGCCAGTAGTGGAGATGGCTACACCTTC; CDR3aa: CASSGDGYTF
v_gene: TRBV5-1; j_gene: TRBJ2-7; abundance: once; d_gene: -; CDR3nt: TGCGCCAGCAGCTACGGGACAACCCTGAGCTCCTACGAGCAGTACTTC; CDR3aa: CASSYGTTLSSYEQYF
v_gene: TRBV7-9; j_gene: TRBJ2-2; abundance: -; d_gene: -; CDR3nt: TGTGCCAGCGGGGACCGCTCGAACACCGGGGAGCTGTTTTTT; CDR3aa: CASGDRSNTGELFF
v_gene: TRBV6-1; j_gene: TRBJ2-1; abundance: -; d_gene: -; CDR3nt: TGTGCAACTGGCATCTACAATGAGCAGTTCTTC; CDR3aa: CATGIYNEQFF
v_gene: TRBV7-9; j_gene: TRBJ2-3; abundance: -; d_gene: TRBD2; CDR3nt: TGTGCCAGCAGCTTGGGACTAGCGGGGGGGAGCTGGACAGATACGCAGTATTTT; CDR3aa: CASSLGLAGGSWTDTQYF
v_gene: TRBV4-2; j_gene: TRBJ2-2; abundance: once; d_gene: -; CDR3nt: TGTGCCAGCAGCCAATCCGCTGGGGGGGGGCACACCGGGGAGCTGTTTTTT; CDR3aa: CASSQSAGGGHTGELFF
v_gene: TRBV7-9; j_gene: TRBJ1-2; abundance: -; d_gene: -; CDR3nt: TGTGCCAGCAGCGCCCCTGGGGGCTACACCTTC; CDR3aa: CASSAPGGYTF
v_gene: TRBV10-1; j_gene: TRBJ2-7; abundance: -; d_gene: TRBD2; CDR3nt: TGCGCCAGCAGTTGGGGGGGGGACGGCACCTACGAGCAGTACTTC; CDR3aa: CASSWGGDGTYEQYF
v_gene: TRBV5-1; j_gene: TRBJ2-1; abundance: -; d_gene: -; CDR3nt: TGCGCCAGCAGCCCATTTCCCCCAGACAGTAGGAGCTACAATGAGCAGTTCTTC; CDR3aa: CASSPFPPDSRSYNEQFF
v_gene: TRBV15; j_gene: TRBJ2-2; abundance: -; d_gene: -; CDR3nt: TGTGCCACCGGTCAGGGGGGTACCGCCGGGGAGCTGTTTTTT; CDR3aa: CATGQGGTAGELFF
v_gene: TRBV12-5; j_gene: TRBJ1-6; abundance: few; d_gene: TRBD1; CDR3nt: TGTGCTAGTGGTTTGGCCACCGGGACAGGGGGCGATTCACCCCTCCACTTT; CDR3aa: CASGLATGTGGDSPLHF
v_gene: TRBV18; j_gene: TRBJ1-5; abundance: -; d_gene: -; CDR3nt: TGTGCCAGCTCCCCCAGACAAGACGCAGCCTATAATCAGCCCCAGCATTTT; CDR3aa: CASSPRQDAAYNQPQHF
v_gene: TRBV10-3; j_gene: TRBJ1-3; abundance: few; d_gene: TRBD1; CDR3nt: TGTGCCATCAGCTCGGACAGGGCCTCTGGAAACACCATATATTTT; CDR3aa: CAISSDRASGNTIYF
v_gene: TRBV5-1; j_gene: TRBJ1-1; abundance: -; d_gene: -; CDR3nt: TGCGCCAGCAGCTTTGGCAGGGACACTGAAGCTTTCTTT; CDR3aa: CASSFGRDTEAFF
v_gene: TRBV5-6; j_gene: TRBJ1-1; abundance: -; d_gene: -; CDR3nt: TGTGCCAGCAGCCCTGCTTTTCGGGGCCCGAACACTGAAGCTTTCTTT; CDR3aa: CASSPAFRGPNTEAFF
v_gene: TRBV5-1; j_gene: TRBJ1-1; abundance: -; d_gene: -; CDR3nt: TGCGCCAGCAGCTTGGAAGCAGGGGTGCCGCTCCCGAACACTGAAGCTTTCTTT; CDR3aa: CASSLEAGVPLPNTEAFF
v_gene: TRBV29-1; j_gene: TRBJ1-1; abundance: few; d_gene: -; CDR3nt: TGCAGCGTTGAGGAAGAAGACACTGAAGCTTTCTTT; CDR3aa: CSVEEEDTEAFF
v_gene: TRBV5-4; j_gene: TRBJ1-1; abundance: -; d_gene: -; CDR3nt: TGTGCCAGCAGCTTGGGGAGGGAAGAAGCTTTCTTT; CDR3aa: CASSLGREEAFF
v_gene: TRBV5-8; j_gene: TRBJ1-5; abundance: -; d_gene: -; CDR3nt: TGTGCCAGCACCCCACGGGTGGATAGCAATCAGCCCCAGCATTTT; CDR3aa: CASTPRVDSNQPQHF
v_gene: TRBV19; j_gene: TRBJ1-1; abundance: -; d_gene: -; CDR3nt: TGTGCCAGTAGTCTGACCGGGGAGAACACTGAAGCTTTCTTT; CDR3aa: CASSLTGENTEAFF
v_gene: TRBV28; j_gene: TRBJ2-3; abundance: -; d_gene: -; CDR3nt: TGTGCCAGCAGCGAACCGCCGAGCACAGATACGCAGTATTTT; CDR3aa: CASSEPPSTDTQYF
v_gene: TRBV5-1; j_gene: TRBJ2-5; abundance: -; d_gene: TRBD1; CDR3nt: TGCGCCAGCAGCTTGTCCGGGACAGGGGAAGAGACCCAGTACTTC; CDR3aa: CASSLSGTGEETQYF
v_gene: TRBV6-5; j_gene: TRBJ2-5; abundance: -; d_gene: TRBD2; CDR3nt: TGTGCCAGCAGTTACGTTAGCGGGGGGGCCGGGGAGACCCAGTACTTC; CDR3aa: CASSYVSGGAGETQYF
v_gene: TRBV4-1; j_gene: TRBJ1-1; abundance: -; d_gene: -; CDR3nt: TGCGCCAGCAGAAAGACAGGGAACACTGAAGCTTTCTTT; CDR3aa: CASRKTGNTEAFF
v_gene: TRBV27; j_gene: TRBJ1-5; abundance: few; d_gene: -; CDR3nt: TGTGCCAGCAGTTTATTGGGCAATCAGCCCCAGCATTTT; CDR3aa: CASSLLGNQPQHF
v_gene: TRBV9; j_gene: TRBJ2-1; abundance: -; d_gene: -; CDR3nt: TGTGCCAGCAGCGTACTCGCTGCGAAGGGGGATGAGCAGTTCTTC; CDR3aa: CASSVLAAKGDEQFF
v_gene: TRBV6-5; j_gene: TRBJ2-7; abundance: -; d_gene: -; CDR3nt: TGTGCCAGCAGTTACTGGGTAGAAACAGAATACGAGCAGTACTTC; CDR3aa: CASSYWVETEYEQYF
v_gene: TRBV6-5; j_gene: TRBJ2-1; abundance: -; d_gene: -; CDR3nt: TGTGCCAGCAGTTATAGCAGCACCCACAATGAGCAGTTCTTC; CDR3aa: CASSYSSTHNEQFF
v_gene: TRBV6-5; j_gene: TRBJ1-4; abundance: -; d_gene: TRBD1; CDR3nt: TGTGCCAGCAGTTACTTTGGGACAGTTAATGAAAAACTGTTTTTT; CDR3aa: CASSYFGTVNEKLFF
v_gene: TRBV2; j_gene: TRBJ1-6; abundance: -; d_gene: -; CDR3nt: TGTGCCAGCAGTGAGACCAGCCCAGGGTCACCCCTCCACTTT; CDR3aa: CASSETSPGSPLHF
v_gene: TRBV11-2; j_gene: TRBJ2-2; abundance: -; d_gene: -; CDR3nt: TGTGCCAGCAGCCCCCGCCGGGAGCTGTTTTTT; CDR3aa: CASSPRRELFF
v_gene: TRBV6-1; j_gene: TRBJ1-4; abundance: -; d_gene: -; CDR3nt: TGTGCCAGCGGTAGTTACGGTGATAATGAAAAACTGTTTTTT; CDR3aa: CASGSYGDNEKLFF
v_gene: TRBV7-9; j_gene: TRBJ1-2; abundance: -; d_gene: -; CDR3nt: TGTGCCAGCAGCTTAGCGGGGGCCTACCGCGATCGGGGCTACACCTTC; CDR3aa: CASSLAGAYRDRGYTF
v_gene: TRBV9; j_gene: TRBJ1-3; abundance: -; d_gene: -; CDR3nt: TGTGCCAGCAGCCCTAGTAGCCCAGGCCTTAACTCTGGAAACACCATATATTTT; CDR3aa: CASSPSSPGLNSGNTIYF
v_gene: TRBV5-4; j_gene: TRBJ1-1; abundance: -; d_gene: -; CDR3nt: TGTGCCAGCAGCTTGCCGGGTACTACAGCTTTCTTT; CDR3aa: CASSLPGTTAFF
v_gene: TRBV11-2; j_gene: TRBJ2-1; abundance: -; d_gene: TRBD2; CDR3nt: TGTGCCAGCAGTCCTCTGAGCGGGGACTACAATGAGCAGTTCTTC; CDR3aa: CASSPLSGDYNEQFF
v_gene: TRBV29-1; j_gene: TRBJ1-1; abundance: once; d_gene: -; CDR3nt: TGCAGCGTTGAAGGCAGGGAACCCGAAGCTTTCTTT; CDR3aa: CSVEGREPEAFF
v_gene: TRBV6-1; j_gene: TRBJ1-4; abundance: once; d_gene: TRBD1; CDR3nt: TGTGCCAGCAGTGAAGCCGGACAGGGAGTTCATGAAAAACTGTTTTTT; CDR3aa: CASSEAGQGVHEKLFF
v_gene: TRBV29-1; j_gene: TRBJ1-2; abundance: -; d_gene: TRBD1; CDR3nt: TGCAGCGCAGACAGGGGGCAGGTATGCTATGGCTACACCTTC; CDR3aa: CSADRGQVCYGYTF
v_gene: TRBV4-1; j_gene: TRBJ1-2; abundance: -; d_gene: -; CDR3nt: TGCGCCAGCAGCCAAGAGGGGGGGAGAATAGGCTACACCTTC; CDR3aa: CASSQEGGRIGYTF
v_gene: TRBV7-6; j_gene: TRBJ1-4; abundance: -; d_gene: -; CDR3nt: TGTGCCAGCAGTCCTACAGGGCTTGCAACTAATGAAAAACTGTTTTTT; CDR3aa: CASSPTGLATNEKLFF
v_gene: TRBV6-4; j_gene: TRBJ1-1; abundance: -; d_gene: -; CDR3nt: TGTGCCAGCAGTGACCAGCTTAACACTGAAGCTTTCTTT; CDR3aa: CASSDQLNTEAFF
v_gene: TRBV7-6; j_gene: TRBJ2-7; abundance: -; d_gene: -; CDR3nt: TGTGCCAGCAGCTTAGTGAGCAGAGACGAGCAGTACTTC; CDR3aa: CASSLVSRDEQYF
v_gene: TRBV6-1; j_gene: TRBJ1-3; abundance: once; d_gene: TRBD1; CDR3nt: TGTGCCAGTCGGGACAGGGGGCAAATCACCATATATTTT; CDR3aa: CASRDRGQITIYF